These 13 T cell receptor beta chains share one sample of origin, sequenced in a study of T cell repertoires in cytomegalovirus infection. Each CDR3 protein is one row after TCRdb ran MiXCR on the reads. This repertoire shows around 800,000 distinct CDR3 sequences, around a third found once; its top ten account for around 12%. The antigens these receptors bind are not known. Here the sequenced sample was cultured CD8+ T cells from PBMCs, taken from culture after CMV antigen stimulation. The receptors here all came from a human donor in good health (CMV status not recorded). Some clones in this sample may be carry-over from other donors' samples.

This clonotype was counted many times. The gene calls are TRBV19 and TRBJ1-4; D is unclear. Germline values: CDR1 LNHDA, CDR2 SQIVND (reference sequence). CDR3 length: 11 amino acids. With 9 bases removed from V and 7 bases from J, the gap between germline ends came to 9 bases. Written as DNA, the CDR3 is TGTGCCAGCAGTTGGGGTGAAAAACTGTTTTTT. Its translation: CASSWGEKLFF.

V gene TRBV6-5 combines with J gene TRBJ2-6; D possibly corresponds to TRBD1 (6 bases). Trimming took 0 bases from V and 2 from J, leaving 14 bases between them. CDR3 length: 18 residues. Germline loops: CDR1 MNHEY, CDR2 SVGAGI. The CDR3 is CASSYSGQGKPGANVLTF. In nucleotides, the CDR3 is TGTGCCAGCAGTTACTCCGGCCAGGGGAAACCTGGGGCCAACGTCCTGACTTTC.

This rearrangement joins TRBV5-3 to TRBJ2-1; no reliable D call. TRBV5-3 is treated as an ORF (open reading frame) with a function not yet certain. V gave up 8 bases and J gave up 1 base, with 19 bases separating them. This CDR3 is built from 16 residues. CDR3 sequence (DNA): TGTGCCAGCAGGTTGTACGATCGGCCATCCTACAATGAGCAGTTCTTC. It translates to CASRLYDRPSYNEQFF.

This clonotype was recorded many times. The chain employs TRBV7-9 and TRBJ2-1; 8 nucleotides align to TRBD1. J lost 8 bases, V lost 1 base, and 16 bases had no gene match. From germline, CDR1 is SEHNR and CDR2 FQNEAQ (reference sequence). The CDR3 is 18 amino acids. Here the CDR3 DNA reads TGTGCCAGCAGCTTAGAACCTCCCGGGACAGGCTCGTATCATGAGCAGTTCTTC. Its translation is CASSLEPPGTGSYHEQFF.

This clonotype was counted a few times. CDR3 sequence (DNA): TGTGCCAGCAGCTTAGCGAGGGACAGGGGTAACACCGGGGAGCTGTTTTTT. Translation: CASSLARDRGNTGELFF. This chain links TRBV7-8 with TRBJ2-2, with TRBD1 matching 10 bases. The CDR3 extends over 17 amino acids. Germline CDR1 is SGHVS and CDR2 is FQNEAQ. Trimming cost V 0 bases and J 2 bases; bases outside gene matches: 3.

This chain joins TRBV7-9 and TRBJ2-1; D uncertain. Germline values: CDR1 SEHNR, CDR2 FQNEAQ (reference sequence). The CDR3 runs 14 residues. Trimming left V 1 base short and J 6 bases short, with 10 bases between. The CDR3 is CASSLGWGTNEQFF. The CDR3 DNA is TGTGCCAGCAGCTTAGGATGGGGTACCAATGAGCAGTTCTTC.

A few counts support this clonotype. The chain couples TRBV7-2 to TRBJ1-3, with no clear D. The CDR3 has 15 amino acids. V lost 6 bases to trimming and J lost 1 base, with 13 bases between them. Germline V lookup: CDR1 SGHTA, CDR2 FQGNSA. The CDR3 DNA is TGTGCCAGCAGTCTTACACAGTCTTCTGGAAACACCATATATTTT. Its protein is CASSLTQSSGNTIYF.

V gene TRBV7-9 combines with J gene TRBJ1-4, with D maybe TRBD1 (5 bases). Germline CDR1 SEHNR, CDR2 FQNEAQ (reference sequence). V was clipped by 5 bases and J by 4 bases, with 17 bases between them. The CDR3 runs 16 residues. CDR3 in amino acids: CASSHQGGGLNEKLFF. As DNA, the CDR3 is TGTGCCAGCAGCCACCAGGGCGGCGGCCTTAATGAAAAACTGTTTTTT.

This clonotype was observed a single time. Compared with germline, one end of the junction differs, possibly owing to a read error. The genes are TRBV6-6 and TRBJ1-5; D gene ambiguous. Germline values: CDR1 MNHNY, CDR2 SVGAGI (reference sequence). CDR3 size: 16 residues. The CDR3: CACSLTRHQNSQPQHF. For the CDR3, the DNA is TGTGCCTGCAGCCTAACAAGGCATCAGAACTCTCAGCCCCAGCATTTT.

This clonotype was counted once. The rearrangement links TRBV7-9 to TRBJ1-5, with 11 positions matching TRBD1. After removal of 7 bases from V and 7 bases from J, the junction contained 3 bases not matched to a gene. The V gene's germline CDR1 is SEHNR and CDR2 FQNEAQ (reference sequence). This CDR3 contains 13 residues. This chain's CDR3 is CASKGTGGQPQHF. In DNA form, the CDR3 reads TGTGCCAGCAAAGGGACAGGGGGACAGCCCCAGCATTTT.

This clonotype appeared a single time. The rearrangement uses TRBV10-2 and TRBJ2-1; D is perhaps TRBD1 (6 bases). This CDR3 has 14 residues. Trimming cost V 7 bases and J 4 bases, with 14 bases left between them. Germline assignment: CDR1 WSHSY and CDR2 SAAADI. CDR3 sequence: CASNPGHLYNEQFF. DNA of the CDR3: TGCGCCAGCAACCCGGGACACTTATACAATGAGCAGTTCTTC.

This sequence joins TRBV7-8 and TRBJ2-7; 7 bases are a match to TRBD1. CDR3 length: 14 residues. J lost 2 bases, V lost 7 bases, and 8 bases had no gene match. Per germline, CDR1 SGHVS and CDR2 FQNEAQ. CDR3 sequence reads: CASTPRDSTYEQYV. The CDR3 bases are TGTGCCAGCACTCCCCGGGACAGCACCTACGAGCAGTACGTC.

Written as DNA, the CDR3 is TGTGCCAGCAGTGTCCTCCGGACCGGGGTCTACAATGAGCAGTTCTTC. Translating it yields CASSVLRTGVYNEQFF. The chain carries TRBV6-1 and TRBJ2-1; a weak D match, TRBD2 (5 bases). V shed 4 bases and J shed 3 bases, with 16 bases lying between them. Germline V gene sequence: CDR1 MNHNS, CDR2 SASEGT. The CDR3 totals 16 residues.